The rows below give T cell receptor beta chains drawn from one sample of a study of cytomegalovirus exposure and HLA in healthy donors. Measured with immunoSEQ multiplex PCR; TCRdb has only the in-frame clones, and not every one. The sample's table shows under 95,000 clones. Sequenced material: PBMCs. The receptors were gathered from a man aged 50 to 60 in good health and CMV-seronegative. Both conserved end residues are part of each CDR3. D genes are given only for firm matches.

d_gene: NA
v_gene: TRBV11-2
j_gene: TRBJ2-5
CDR3aa: CASSLGTVQETQYF
CDR3nt: TGTGCCAGCAGCTTAGGTACAGTCCAAGAGACCCAGTACTTC

d_gene: TRBD1
v_gene: TRBV29-1
j_gene: TRBJ1-2
CDR3aa: CSVEDLRQGGNYGYTF
CDR3nt: TGCAGCGTTGAAGATCTAAGACAGGGTGGTAACTATGGCTACACCTTC

d_gene: NA
v_gene: TRBV5-1
j_gene: TRBJ1-6
CDR3aa: CASSLGDGYNSPLHF
CDR3nt: TGCGCCAGCAGCTTGGGAGACGGGTATAATTCACCCCTCCACTTT

d_gene: NA
v_gene: TRBV5-5
j_gene: TRBJ1-5
CDR3aa: CASSLMSLQVFNQPQHF
CDR3nt: TGTGCCAGCAGCTTGATGAGCTTACAGGTATTCAATCAGCCCCAGCATTTT

d_gene: NA
v_gene: TRBV6-5
j_gene: TRBJ1-5
CDR3aa: CASRAQESQPQHF
CDR3nt: TGTGCCAGCAGAGCACAGGAATCCCAGCCCCAGCATTTT

d_gene: TRBD1
v_gene: TRBV27
j_gene: TRBJ1-5
CDR3aa: CASSSRQGSYSNQPQHF
CDR3nt: TGTGCCAGCAGTTCTCGACAGGGGTCCTATAGCAATCAGCCCCAGCATTTT

d_gene: NA
v_gene: TRBV28
j_gene: TRBJ1-3
CDR3aa: CASSPTWTRSSGNTIYF
CDR3nt: TGTGCCAGCAGTCCGACTTGGACAAGGAGCTCTGGAAACACCATATATTTT

d_gene: TRBD1
v_gene: TRBV7-9
j_gene: TRBJ1-4
CDR3aa: CASSGTGGTNEKLFF
CDR3nt: TGTGCCAGCAGCGGGACAGGGGGAACTAATGAAAAACTGTTTTTT

d_gene: NA
v_gene: TRBV6-1
j_gene: TRBJ1-3
CDR3aa: CASSELGQNGNTIYF
CDR3nt: TGTGCCAGCAGTGAACTCGGACAGAATGGAAACACCATATATTTT

d_gene: NA
v_gene: TRBV9
j_gene: TRBJ1-6
CDR3aa: CASSPGQPREPLHF
CDR3nt: TGTGCCAGCAGCCCCGGACAGCCCCGAGAACCCCTCCACTTT

d_gene: NA
v_gene: TRBV2
j_gene: TRBJ1-5
CDR3aa: CASSGPQASNQPQHF
CDR3nt: TGTGCCAGCAGTGGTCCCCAGGCTAGCAATCAGCCCCAGCATTTT

d_gene: TRBD1
v_gene: TRBV5-6
j_gene: TRBJ1-1
CDR3aa: CASSMTGGAAQNTEAFF
CDR3nt: TGTGCCAGCAGCATGACAGGGGGCGCCGCTCAGAACACTGAAGCTTTCTTT

d_gene: NA
v_gene: TRBV5-1
j_gene: TRBJ2-3
CDR3aa: CASSPRGHTDTQYF
CDR3nt: TGCGCCAGCAGCCCCAGGGGCCACACAGATACGCAGTATTTT

d_gene: TRBD2
v_gene: TRBV9
j_gene: TRBJ2-3
CDR3aa: CASSVTSGASTDTQYF
CDR3nt: TGTGCCAGCAGCGTGACTAGCGGGGCCAGCACAGATACGCAGTATTTT

d_gene: TRBD1
v_gene: TRBV7-2
j_gene: TRBJ1-1
CDR3aa: CASSSWTGNTEAFF
CDR3nt: TGTGCCAGCAGCTCTTGGACAGGGAACACTGAAGCTTTCTTT

d_gene: NA
v_gene: TRBV5-8
j_gene: TRBJ1-1
CDR3aa: CASSFGGDTEAFF
CDR3nt: TGTGCCAGCAGCTTCGGCGGGGACACTGAAGCTTTCTTT

d_gene: TRBD2
v_gene: TRBV10-3
j_gene: TRBJ2-1
CDR3aa: CAISKTSGEYNEQFF
CDR3nt: TGTGCCATCAGTAAGACTAGCGGGGAGTACAATGAGCAGTTCTTC

d_gene: TRBD1
v_gene: TRBV18
j_gene: TRBJ1-2
CDR3aa: CASSSPGQGRIVSGYTF
CDR3nt: TGTGCCAGCTCATCCCCGGGACAGGGGCGCATCGTCTCTGGCTACACCTTC

d_gene: TRBD1
v_gene: TRBV28
j_gene: TRBJ1-2
CDR3aa: CASSFRDSRVNAYGYTF
CDR3nt: TGTGCCAGCAGTTTCCGGGACAGTAGGGTCAACGCGTATGGCTACACCTTC

d_gene: TRBD2
v_gene: TRBV10-2
j_gene: TRBJ2-2
CDR3aa: CASTSGRTGELFF
CDR3nt: TGCGCCAGTACTAGCGGTCGAACCGGGGAGCTGTTTTTT

d_gene: TRBD1
v_gene: TRBV11-2
j_gene: TRBJ1-5
CDR3aa: CASSLGQGVFSQPQHF
CDR3nt: TGTGCCAGCAGCTTAGGACAGGGGGTCTTCAGTCAGCCCCAGCATTTT

d_gene: TRBD1
v_gene: TRBV29-1
j_gene: TRBJ2-7
CDR3aa: CSVTPGQGTYEQYF
CDR3nt: TGCAGCGTCACGCCGGGACAGGGAACCTACGAGCAGTACTTC

d_gene: TRBD1
v_gene: TRBV9
j_gene: TRBJ2-7
CDR3aa: CASSLEGGQGFHEQYF
CDR3nt: TGTGCCAGCAGCCTAGAAGGGGGACAGGGGTTCCACGAGCAGTACTTC

d_gene: NA
v_gene: TRBV5-1
j_gene: TRBJ1-1
CDR3aa: CASNIEGETEAFF
CDR3nt: TGCGCCAGCAACATAGAGGGAGAAACTGAAGCTTTCTTT

d_gene: NA
v_gene: TRBV12-5
j_gene: TRBJ1-1
CDR3aa: CASGWEAGTEAFF
CDR3nt: TGTGCTAGTGGTTGGGAGGCCGGGACTGAAGCTTTCTTT

d_gene: NA
v_gene: TRBV5-1
j_gene: TRBJ1-6
CDR3aa: CASSLAMGLNSPLHF
CDR3nt: TGCGCCAGCAGCTTGGCCATGGGGCTTAATTCACCCCTCCACTTT

d_gene: TRBD2
v_gene: TRBV18
j_gene: TRBJ2-7
CDR3aa: CASSPFSPGTSSYEQYF
CDR3nt: TGTGCCAGCTCACCATTTTCTCCCGGGACTAGCTCCTACGAGCAGTACTTC

d_gene: TRBD1
v_gene: TRBV28
j_gene: TRBJ1-1
CDR3aa: CASTTPHGTGEVPNTEAFF
CDR3nt: TGTGCCAGCACTACCCCACACGGGACAGGGGAGGTCCCGAACACTGAAGCTTTCTTT

d_gene: NA
v_gene: TRBV5-1
j_gene: TRBJ2-3
CDR3aa: CASSPGQIRADTQYF
CDR3nt: TGCGCCAGCAGTCCCGGACAGATAAGAGCAGATACGCAGTATTTT

d_gene: NA
v_gene: TRBV2
j_gene: TRBJ2-3
CDR3aa: CASSESGLGTDTQYF
CDR3nt: TGTGCCAGCAGTGAGTCCGGGTTAGGCACAGATACGCAGTATTTT

d_gene: NA
v_gene: TRBV7-9
j_gene: TRBJ2-7
CDR3aa: CASSSTEGGIGNYEQYF
CDR3nt: TGTGCCAGCAGCTCTACGGAAGGGGGAATAGGGAACTACGAGCAGTACTTC

d_gene: TRBD1
v_gene: TRBV5-4
j_gene: TRBJ2-1
CDR3aa: CASSLIQGARSEQFF
CDR3nt: TGTGCCAGCAGCTTAATCCAGGGGGCTAGGAGTGAGCAGTTCTTC

d_gene: NA
v_gene: TRBV9
j_gene: TRBJ2-2
CDR3aa: CASSVGSANTGELFF
CDR3nt: TGTGCCAGCAGCGTAGGTTCGGCGAACACCGGGGAGCTGTTTTTT

d_gene: TRBD1
v_gene: TRBV4-3
j_gene: TRBJ1-2
CDR3aa: CASSQEVRGLYGYTF
CDR3nt: TGCGCCAGCAGCCAAGAAGTCAGGGGGCTCTATGGCTACACCTTC

d_gene: TRBD2
v_gene: TRBV4-3
j_gene: TRBJ2-5
CDR3aa: CASSQQAGGETQYF
CDR3nt: TGCGCCAGCAGCCAGCAAGCGGGGGGGGAGACCCAGTACTTC

d_gene: TRBD2
v_gene: TRBV7-3
j_gene: TRBJ2-3
CDR3aa: CASSTTSGGAYTQYF
CDR3nt: TGTGCCAGCAGCACCACTAGCGGGGGGGCCTATACGCAGTATTTT

d_gene: TRBD1
v_gene: TRBV7-9
j_gene: TRBJ2-5
CDR3aa: CASSTSRTGDVGETQYF
CDR3nt: TGTGCCAGCAGCACTAGCCGGACAGGGGACGTAGGGGAGACCCAGTACTTC

d_gene: NA
v_gene: TRBV5-6
j_gene: TRBJ1-1
CDR3aa: CASRIRGQLMNTEAFF
CDR3nt: TGTGCCAGCAGAATACGTGGACAGCTCATGAACACTGAAGCTTTCTTT

d_gene: NA
v_gene: TRBV5-1
j_gene: TRBJ1-4
CDR3aa: CASREGSGGGGKLFF
CDR3nt: TGCGCCAGCAGGGAGGGATCGGGAGGAGGTGGAAAACTGTTTTTT

d_gene: NA
v_gene: TRBV19
j_gene: TRBJ1-5
CDR3aa: CASTTSHYSNQPQHF
CDR3nt: TGTGCCAGTACGACATCCCATTATAGCAATCAGCCCCAGCATTTT

d_gene: TRBD1
v_gene: TRBV5-1
j_gene: TRBJ1-1
CDR3aa: CASSTPETGLSVAFF
CDR3nt: TGCGCCAGCAGCACGCCAGAGACAGGGTTAAGCGTAGCTTTCTTT

d_gene: NA
v_gene: TRBV6-6
j_gene: TRBJ2-1
CDR3aa: CASSPRTGVDEQFF
CDR3nt: TGTGCCAGCAGTCCCCGGACGGGAGTGGATGAGCAGTTCTTC

d_gene: TRBD1
v_gene: TRBV5-1
j_gene: TRBJ1-2
CDR3aa: CASSQGTGAMNYGYTF
CDR3nt: TGCGCCAGCAGCCAGGGGACAGGAGCGATGAACTATGGCTACACCTTC

d_gene: TRBD1
v_gene: TRBV7-2
j_gene: TRBJ1-6
CDR3aa: CASRLSRDRPYSPLHF
CDR3nt: TGTGCCAGCAGACTAAGCCGGGACAGGCCCTATTCACCCCTCCACTTT

d_gene: NA
v_gene: TRBV5-1
j_gene: TRBJ2-7
CDR3aa: CASSLGAVNSYEQYF
CDR3nt: TGCGCCAGCAGCTTGGGGGCAGTGAATTCCTACGAGCAGTACTTC

d_gene: TRBD1
v_gene: TRBV29-1
j_gene: TRBJ1-2
CDR3aa: CSVGTGKDGYTF
CDR3nt: TGCAGCGTAGGGACAGGGAAAGATGGCTACACCTTC

d_gene: NA
v_gene: TRBV6-5
j_gene: TRBJ2-2
CDR3aa: CASHRAGDAGELFF
CDR3nt: TGTGCCAGCCATCGGGCAGGGGACGCCGGGGAGCTGTTTTTT

d_gene: TRBD1
v_gene: TRBV11-2
j_gene: TRBJ2-1
CDR3aa: CASSLLRTGWYNEQFF
CDR3nt: TGTGCCAGCAGCTTACTAAGGACAGGGTGGTACAATGAGCAGTTCTTC